These 20 T cell receptor beta chains were all obtained from the same sample, sequenced in a study of TIL therapy for anti-PD-1-resistant metastatic lung cancer. This was the immunoSEQ v3 assay. Sequencing was performed with immunoSEQ multiplex PCR; in TCRdb, only in-frame clones are kept and a portion is missing. The sample has 5,000 to 8,000 clones, roughly 60% seen once; the top ten hold 5.7%. Described time point: pre-treatment sample, taken before nivolumab and TIL therapy. Pleural nodules or supraclavicular lymph nodes made up most of the excised metastases sampled. Sequenced material: tumor tissue, taken at baseline. The receptor set was obtained from a person aged 25-85 years with non-small cell lung cancer.

A remark on this clone: The junction departs from germline at one end; a sequencing error may be responsible. V is TRBV11-3 and J is TRBJ2-6; the D gene is possibly TRBD2 (7 bases). Looked up from germline, CDR1 is SGHNT and CDR2 is YENEEA. This CDR3 spans 17 amino acids. The DNA of the CDR3 is TGTGCCAGCAGCCTAGATGGGCGGGGGCCTGGGGCCAACGTCCTGACTTTC. Amino acid sequence: CASSLDGRGPGANVLTF. Full variable domain (remainder filled in from reference TRBV11-3 and TRBJ2-6): EAGVVQSPRYKIIEKKQPVAFWCNPISGHNTLYWYLQNLGQGPELLIRYENEEAVDDSQLPKDRFSAERLKGVDSTLKIQPAELGDSAVYLCASSLDGRGPGANVLTFGAGSRLTVL.

The rearrangement joins TRBV30 to TRBJ2-5; TRBD1 agrees at 7 bases. There are 13 residues in the CDR3. Germline loops: CDR1 GTSNPN, CDR2 SVGIG (reference sequence). With 1 base clipped from V and 5 bases from J, the junction kept 4 bases outside the gene matches. The CDR3 reads CAWSATGVETQYF. The DNA of the CDR3 is TGTGCCTGGAGTGCCACAGGGGTCGAGACCCAGTACTTC.

This clone has a handful of counts. The chain is built from TRBV29-1 and TRBJ2-1; possibly TRBD1 for D (8 bases). V lost 6 bases to trimming and J lost 4 bases, with 19 bases between them. The CDR3 sequence is 15 residues long. From germline, CDR1 is SQVTM and CDR2 ANQGSEA. The CDR3 here is CSVLRTGRGYNEQFF. The CDR3 nucleotides read TGCAGCGTCCTACGGACAGGGAGGGGTTACAATGAGCAGTTCTTC.

The genes are TRBV29-1 and TRBJ2-1; D is possibly TRBD1 (5 bases). CDR1 and CDR2 (germline): SQVTM, ANQGSEA. V shed 7 bases and J shed 0 bases, with 10 bases lying between them. CDR3 size: 13 residues. CDR3 in amino acids: CSALDTSYNEQFF. DNA for the CDR3: TGCAGCGCTTTGGACACCTCCTACAATGAGCAGTTCTTC.

The chain employs TRBV7-2 and TRBJ2-5; TRBD2 aligns across 9 bases. This CDR3 is built from 15 residues. Germline trimming cut 3 bases from V and 5 bases from J; bases unmatched to any gene: 7. Germline-derived CDR1 and CDR2 are SGHTA and FQGNSA. The CDR3 spells CASSLRGGQFETQYF. The CDR3 bases are TGTGCCAGCAGCTTGCGGGGGGGCCAGTTCGAGACCCAGTACTTC.

V usage is TRBV10-2 and J usage is TRBJ2-7; 12 bases are shared with TRBD1. Losses at the gene ends were 6 bases for V and 5 bases for J; bases not matched to a gene: 5. CDR3 length: 14 residues. Germline V CDR1 and CDR2: WSHSY, SAAADI. CDR3 sequence (DNA): TGCGCCAGCAGGGGACAGGGGGCGGGCCACGAGCAGTACTTC. It encodes CASRGQGAGHEQYF.

This clone was observed a handful of times. V usage is TRBV2 and J usage is TRBJ1-2; D may be TRBD1 (6 bases). V lost 7 bases to trimming and J lost 3 bases, with 9 bases between them. This CDR3 is built from 12 residues. Germline V CDR1 and CDR2: SNHLY, FYNNEI. CDR3 protein: CASTGQYYGYTF. The CDR3 DNA sequence: TGTGCCAGCACCGGACAGTACTATGGCTACACCTTC.

The V call is TRBV6-5, the J call TRBJ1-3, with TRBD1 matching 7 bases. CDR1 and CDR2 from the germline V gene are MNHEY and SVGAGI. CDR3 length: 14 residues. The J segment lost 3 bases and the V segment lost 5 bases, leaving 4 bases of the junction unmatched. The CDR3 here is CASSNRDSGNTIYF. The DNA of the CDR3 is TGTGCCAGCAGTAATCGGGACAGTGGAAACACCATATATTTT.

V gene TRBV5-6 combines with J gene TRBJ1-4, with 10 bases matching TRBD1. This CDR3 comprises 16 residues. The germline gives CDR1 SGHDT, CDR2 YYEEEE. Trimming removed 4 bases from V and 7 bases from J; junction bases left unmatched: 10. The CDR3 DNA reads TGTGCCAGCAGCGGCACGCTGGACAGGGGGAGTGAAAAACTGTTTTTT. Translated: CASSGTLDRGSEKLFF.

The V gene is TRBV14, the J gene TRBJ1-1, with D possibly matching TRBD1 (5 bases). CDR1 and CDR2 (germline): SGHDN, FVKESK. This CDR3 is built from 15 residues. V was cut by 2 bases and J by 9 bases, with 19 bases left in between. CDR3 DNA sequence: TGTGCCAGCAGCCAAACAACCGGGACCCCTCCGAAAGCTTTCTTT. Protein product: CASSQTTGTPPKAFF. Variable domain in full (rest from reference TRBV14 and TRBJ1-1): EAGVTQFPSHSVIEKGQTVTLRCDPISGHDNLYWYRRVMGKEIKFLLHFVKESKQDESGMPNNRFLAERTGGTYSTLKVQPAELEDSGVYFCASSQTTGTPPKAFFGQGTRLTVV.

The CDR3 DNA follows: TGCGCCAGCAGCCAAGATGGGCGGCGTGGGTACGAGCAGTACTTC. It translates to CASSQDGRRGYEQYF. V usage is TRBV4-3 and J usage is TRBJ2-7; the D is unclear. Germline V lookup: CDR1 LGHNA, CDR2 YSLEER. The V and J ends lost 0 bases and 4 bases respectively, with 13 bases between them. The CDR3 length is 15 residues.

The chain joins TRBV6-6 to TRBJ1-1; maybe TRBD1 (5 bases). Germline lookup yields CDR1 MNHNY and CDR2 SVGAGI (reference sequence). The CDR3 contains 14 residues. V lost 2 bases, J lost 0 bases, and 7 bases lay in between. The CDR3 sequence: CASSYRGLNTEAFF. The DNA for the CDR3 is TGTGCCAGCAGTTACAGGGGATTGAACACTGAAGCTTTCTTT.

The genes are TRBV18 and TRBJ2-1; 13 bases fit TRBD2. V trimming: 3 bases; J trimming: 7 bases; junction bases outside the gene matches: 3. The germline CDR1 and CDR2 sequences are KGHSH and LQKENI. The CDR3 is 15 residues long. The DNA of the CDR3 is TGTGCCAGCTCACCGGGACTAGCGGGAAAGAATGAGCAGTTCTTC. Encoded protein: CASSPGLAGKNEQFF.

The genes are TRBV7-2 and TRBJ2-5, with TRBD2 identical over 10 bases. V trimming: 0 bases; J trimming: 1 base; junction bases outside the gene matches: 2. Germline CDR1 reads SGHTA; CDR2 reads FQGNSA. The CDR3 runs 16 residues. CDR3 residues: CASSLAASGGQETQYF. The CDR3 DNA reads TGTGCCAGCAGCTTAGCGGCTAGCGGGGGCCAAGAGACCCAGTACTTC. The full variable domain, completed using reference TRBV7-2 and TRBJ2-5, is GAGVSQSPSNKVTEKGKDVELRCDPISGHTALYWYRQSLGQGLEFLIYFQGNSAPDKSGLPSDRFSAERTGGSVSTLTIQRTQQEDSAVYLCASSLAASGGQETQYFGPGTRLLVL.

The CDR3 reads CAWSDWDRGTEAFF. CDR3 DNA: TGTGCCTGGAGTGACTGGGACAGGGGAACTGAAGCTTTCTTT. The genes are TRBV30 and TRBJ1-1; 10 bases line up with TRBD1. With V trimmed by 1 base and J by 5 bases, 4 bases remained unmatched. Germline-derived CDR1 and CDR2 are GTSNPN and SVGIG (reference sequence). CDR3 length: 14 residues.

This clone was recorded only once. The genes are TRBV30 and TRBJ1-5; 9 bases are a match to TRBD1. Germline CDR1 GTSNPN, CDR2 SVGIG (reference sequence). Losses at the gene ends were 0 bases for V and 6 bases for J; bases not matched to a gene: 12. The CDR3 runs 17 residues. CDR3: CAWSVGYGTGLGQPQHF. CDR3 in DNA: TGTGCCTGGAGTGTAGGGTATGGGACAGGGCTGGGTCAGCCCCAGCATTTT.

Details on this clone: Mismatch with germline at one junction end may stem from a read error. The chain has TRBV5-1 and TRBJ1-1; tentatively, D is TRBD1 (5 bases). The CDR3 extends over 16 amino acids. Germline values: CDR1 SGHRS, CDR2 YFSETQ. For the CDR3, the DNA is TGCGCCCGCAGCTTGGGGGGGGGAGCCCTGATCACTGAAGCTTTCTTT. Its protein product is CARSLGGGALITEAFF.

The rearrangement links TRBV19 to TRBJ1-4; D not certain. V was shortened by 4 bases and J by 6 bases, with 21 bases between the two germline ends. The CDR3 extends over 17 amino acids. The V gene's germline CDR1 is LNHDA and CDR2 SQIVND (reference sequence). The CDR3: CASSTPGRKIVDEKLFF. The CDR3 nucleotides are TGTGCCAGTAGTACACCCGGGCGTAAGATCGTGGATGAAAAACTGTTTTTT.

The chain carries TRBV28 and TRBJ2-7; D ambiguous. The germline gives CDR1 MDHEN, CDR2 SYDVKM. Trimming removed 2 bases at V and 2 bases at J, with 10 bases between. The CDR3 runs 14 residues. In DNA, the CDR3 is TGTGCCAGCAGTTTACACCCGCAAACCTACGAGCAGTACTTC. It codes for CASSLHPQTYEQYF.

The V and J genes are TRBV11-2 and TRBJ2-7, with D possibly being TRBD2 (5 bases). The CDR3 covers 14 residues. Per germline, CDR1 SGHAT and CDR2 FQNNGV. Trimming took off 3 bases at V and 6 bases at J, with 15 bases between the two ends. As DNA, the CDR3 is TGTGCCAGCAGCTTGTCGACGGACTTCGGCGAGCAGTACTTC. Translation: CASSLSTDFGEQYF. Based on the CDR3 plus reference TRBV11-2 and TRBJ2-7, the full variable domain is EAGVAQSPRYKIIEKRQSVAFWCNPISGHATLYWYQQILGQGPKLLIQFQNNGVVDDSQLPKDRFSAERLKGVDSTLKIQPAKLEDSAVYLCASSLSTDFGEQYFGPGTRLTVT.